These T cell receptor beta chains were read from a single sample in a study of shared clonotypes between healthy human individuals. Sequencing used immunoSEQ multiplex PCR; TCRdb keeps in-frame clones, though not all of them. Seen here are about 1,800,000 clones, just under 95% observed once, and the top ten hold approximately 1%. The material sequenced was naive CD8+ T cells sorted from blood. The receptors shown here come from a man aged 18 to 30 in good health. CDR3s include the opening cysteine and the closing phenylalanine or tryptophan. A D gene is named only where the DNA matches it firmly. A row's size may be missing; if present it is once, few, many or a size class.

d_gene: TRBD1
j_gene: TRBJ1-5
v_gene: TRBV27
abundance: NA
CDR3aa: CASTPSTGDTNQPQHF
CDR3nt: TGTGCCAGCACGCCCTCGACAGGGGACACCAATCAGCCCCAGCATTTT

d_gene: TRBD1
j_gene: TRBJ2-1
v_gene: TRBV5-6
abundance: NA
CDR3aa: CASSFQTGGYNEQFF
CDR3nt: TGTGCCAGCAGCTTCCAGACAGGGGGCTACAATGAGCAGTTCTTC

d_gene: NA
j_gene: TRBJ2-1
v_gene: TRBV4-1
abundance: once
CDR3aa: CASSLSPDPGLSGNEQFF
CDR3nt: TGCGCCAGCAGCCTCTCCCCGGACCCTGGACTGTCTGGCAATGAGCAGTTCTTC

d_gene: NA
j_gene: TRBJ1-2
v_gene: TRBV9
abundance: NA
CDR3aa: CASSVSAANGYTF
CDR3nt: TGTGCCAGCAGCGTTAGCGCGGCCAATGGCTACACCTTC

d_gene: NA
j_gene: TRBJ2-1
v_gene: TRBV7-9
abundance: NA
CDR3aa: CASSLQWVDNEQFF
CDR3nt: TGTGCCAGCAGCTTACAGTGGGTTGACAATGAGCAGTTCTTC

d_gene: TRBD1
j_gene: TRBJ2-7
v_gene: TRBV28
abundance: NA
CDR3aa: CASSLWGTGPYEQYF
CDR3nt: TGTGCCAGCAGTTTATGGGGGACAGGTCCCTACGAGCAGTACTTC

d_gene: NA
j_gene: TRBJ2-5
v_gene: TRBV28
abundance: NA
CDR3aa: CASSLFRLASQETQYF
CDR3nt: TGTGCCAGCAGTTTATTCCGGCTAGCGAGCCAAGAGACCCAGTACTTC

d_gene: NA
j_gene: TRBJ1-2
v_gene: TRBV4-1
abundance: NA
CDR3aa: CASSQGQTQNYGYTF
CDR3nt: TGCGCCAGCAGCCAAGGACAGACCCAAAACTATGGCTACACCTTC

d_gene: NA
j_gene: TRBJ2-7
v_gene: TRBV7-9
abundance: NA
CDR3aa: CASSYNTGAGYEQYF
CDR3nt: TGTGCCAGCAGCTACAATACCGGGGCCGGTTACGAGCAGTACTTC

d_gene: NA
j_gene: TRBJ2-5
v_gene: TRBV27
abundance: NA
CDR3aa: CASSPYLGTDRETQYF
CDR3nt: TGTGCCAGCAGTCCATACCTGGGTACTGACAGGGAGACCCAGTACTTC

d_gene: NA
j_gene: TRBJ2-2
v_gene: TRBV11-2
abundance: NA
CDR3aa: CASSLFVNTGELFF
CDR3nt: TGTGCCAGCAGCTTATTCGTAAACACCGGGGAGCTGTTTTTT

d_gene: NA
j_gene: TRBJ2-7
v_gene: TRBV4-1
abundance: NA
CDR3aa: CASSQTGGTYEQYF
CDR3nt: TGCGCCAGCAGCCAAACGGGCGGGACCTACGAGCAGTACTTC

d_gene: TRBD2
j_gene: TRBJ2-2
v_gene: TRBV7-8
abundance: NA
CDR3aa: CASSLAFSGRINTGELFF
CDR3nt: TGTGCCAGCAGCTTAGCTTTTAGCGGGAGGATTAACACCGGGGAGCTGTTTTTT

d_gene: NA
j_gene: TRBJ1-1
v_gene: TRBV4-1
abundance: NA
CDR3aa: CASKLEGEAFF
CDR3nt: TGCGCCAGCAAGTTAGAGGGTGAAGCTTTCTTT

d_gene: NA
j_gene: TRBJ2-7
v_gene: TRBV2
abundance: NA
CDR3aa: CASSHLQDGSYEQYF
CDR3nt: TGTGCCAGCAGTCATCTCCAGGACGGCTCCTACGAGCAGTACTTC

d_gene: NA
j_gene: TRBJ1-3
v_gene: TRBV6-5
abundance: NA
CDR3aa: CASSYSLLGGNTIYF
CDR3nt: TGTGCCAGCAGTTACTCCCTTTTAGGGGGAAACACCATATATTTT

d_gene: NA
j_gene: TRBJ1-1
v_gene: TRBV6-5
abundance: NA
CDR3aa: CASSYAGEAFF
CDR3nt: TGTGCCAGCAGTTATGCAGGTGAAGCTTTCTTT

d_gene: NA
j_gene: TRBJ2-7
v_gene: TRBV28
abundance: NA
CDR3aa: CASSLGSYYEQYF
CDR3nt: TGTGCCAGCAGTTTGGGCAGCTATTACGAGCAGTACTTC

d_gene: NA
j_gene: TRBJ2-5
v_gene: TRBV10-1
abundance: NA
CDR3aa: CASSESIGETQYF
CDR3nt: TGCGCCAGCAGTGAGTCGATCGGAGAGACCCAGTACTTC

d_gene: NA
j_gene: TRBJ2-1
v_gene: TRBV5-1
abundance: NA
CDR3aa: CASSFWETHEQFF
CDR3nt: TGCGCCAGCAGCTTTTGGGAGACCCATGAGCAGTTCTTC

d_gene: TRBD2
j_gene: TRBJ2-2
v_gene: TRBV7-6
abundance: NA
CDR3aa: CASSPRELTGELFF
CDR3nt: TGTGCCAGCAGCCCGCGGGAGCTCACCGGGGAGCTGTTTTTT

d_gene: NA
j_gene: TRBJ2-1
v_gene: TRBV7-9
abundance: NA
CDR3aa: CASPVRDEQFF
CDR3nt: TGTGCCAGCCCCGTTCGGGATGAGCAGTTCTTC

d_gene: NA
j_gene: TRBJ1-5
v_gene: TRBV7-9
abundance: NA
CDR3aa: CASSPSTGVNQPQHF
CDR3nt: TGTGCCAGCAGCCCATCGACAGGAGTGAATCAGCCCCAGCATTTT